The following is a T cell receptor (beta chain) sequence with its context. Germline loops: CDR1 KGHDR, CDR2 SFDVKD. The CDR3 has 15 residues. V gave up 6 bases and J gave up 3 bases; unmatched junction bases: 4. This specimen comes from a study of blood T cell repertoires in COVID-19. Study as a whole: The origin of the acute and convalescent COVID-19 samples was the United States, Italy and Spain.

The method was immunoSEQ multiplex PCR; TCRdb's version includes in-frame clones alone and lacks a portion of them. This table has 200,000 to 250,000 clones, around 82% appearing once. Material for sequencing was PBMCs or T cells enriched from blood (not recorded which). The chain employs TRBV24-1 and TRBJ2-3; 11 nucleotides match TRBD1. This receptor was taken from a woman in her 40s with acute COVID-19. CDR3 DNA: TGTGCCACCAGTATGGGACAGGGGGGAACAGATACGCAGTATTTT. Translation: CATSMGQGGTDTQYF.